A single sample gave rise to the 25 T cell receptor beta chains below, sequenced in a study of cytomegalovirus exposure and HLA in healthy donors (TCRdb year 2017). The library was made by the immunoSEQ multiplex PCR assay. The multiplex PCR relied on a mix of 60 forward primers for TCR Vbeta segments and 13 reverse primers for TCR Jbeta segments. This is the immuneACCESS table as TCRdb keeps it, with only in-frame sequences that have V and J called. A part of the clones is gone; compared with another copy, unresolved V genes explain less than half, and the rest is unexplained. This sample comprises approximately 220,000 clones, about 80% of them detected only once. Around a sixth of the sample comes from the top ten. What was sequenced was PBMCs. The receptors stem from a man aged 35-49 years in good health and CMV-seronegative.

This clone was seen more than once but under ten times. The chain is built from TRBV7-8 and TRBJ2-6; tentative D call: TRBD1 (7 bases). This CDR3 has 17 amino acids. The germline V gene encodes CDR1 SGHVS and CDR2 FQNEAQ. V was clipped by 3 bases and J by 0 bases, with 12 bases between them. Written as DNA, the CDR3 is TGTGCCAGCAGCTTCGTCAGGGGGGCCTCTGGGGCCAACGTCCTGACTTTC. This sequence encodes CASSFVRGASGANVLTF.

This chain connects TRBV6-5 to TRBJ2-1; D is undetermined. Trimming stripped 1 base from V and 0 bases from J, with 10 bases between. The CDR3 has 16 amino acids. CDR1 and CDR2 (germline): MNHEY, SVGAGI. CDR3 DNA sequence: TGTGCCAGCAGTTACTTCGAGATCTCCTCCTACAATGAGCAGTTCTTC. It yields the protein CASSYFEISSYNEQFF.

This clone was detected a few times. The chain is built from TRBV5-4 and TRBJ1-1; TRBD1 matches at 9 bases. Germline CDR1 reads SGHNT; CDR2 reads YYREEE (reference sequence). The CDR3 totals 16 residues. V shed 5 bases, J shed 1 base, and the junction held 9 bases outside the gene matches. The CDR3 DNA reads as TGTGCCAGCAGTTTCGTTGCGGGACAGGGGAACACTGAAGCTTTCTTT. This gives the protein CASSFVAGQGNTEAFF.

The V and J genes are TRBV29-1 and TRBJ1-2; 11 positions agree with TRBD1. The V segment lost 5 bases and the J segment 5 bases; nucleotides outside the gene matches: 10. The CDR3 has 15 residues. Per germline, CDR1 SQVTM and CDR2 ANQGSEA. The CDR3 here is CSVQARDRGIYGYTF. The CDR3 DNA follows: TGCAGCGTTCAGGCCCGGGACAGGGGGATATATGGCTACACCTTC.

To note about this clone: Additional DNA sequences in this sample encode the identical CDR3. V gene TRBV19 combines with J gene TRBJ2-1, with 9 bases matching TRBD2. The CDR3 runs 15 residues. Germline assignment: CDR1 LNHDA and CDR2 SQIVND (reference sequence). Losses at the gene ends were 3 bases for V and 4 bases for J; bases not matched to a gene: 4. DNA for the CDR3: TGTGCCAGTAGTATTGCGGGAGGGCCATACAATGAGCAGTTCTTC. It is translated as CASSIAGGPYNEQFF.

The rearrangement links TRBV5-4 to TRBJ2-5; D may be TRBD2 (6 bases). The ends were cut back, 0 bases at V and 11 bases at J, with 14 bases in the middle. Germline V CDR1 and CDR2: SGHNT, YYREEE (reference sequence). The CDR3 sequence is 13 residues long. The CDR3 spells CASSLGATGEQYF. CDR3 in DNA: TGTGCCAGCAGCTTGGGGGCCACGGGGGAGCAGTACTTC.

V is TRBV14 and J is TRBJ2-3; D perhaps matches TRBD2 (6 bases). This CDR3 region has 14 residues. V lost 3 bases and J 0 bases, leaving 7 bases between the germline ends. Germline V gene lookup returns CDR1 SGHDN and CDR2 FVKESK. CDR3 bases: TGTGCCAGCAGCCACAGCGGGAGCACAGATACGCAGTATTTT. Protein product: CASSHSGSTDTQYF.

The CDR3: CASSVATVGGPNYGYTF. The DNA of the CDR3 is TGTGCCAGCAGCGTAGCTACTGTGGGGGGGCCGAACTATGGCTACACCTTC. V is TRBV9 and J is TRBJ1-2; D is possibly TRBD1 (6 bases). V was pared by 0 bases and J by 2 bases, with 17 bases between. CDR1 and CDR2 (germline): SGDLS, YYNGEE. This CDR3 is 17 amino acids long.

This rearrangement joins TRBV5-8 to TRBJ2-1; 9 bases map to TRBD1. This CDR3 region has 15 residues. CDR1 is SGHTS and CDR2 is YDEGEE in the germline V gene. Trimming at V came to 0 bases and at J to 4 bases, leaving 2 bases not matched to a gene. This CDR3 is CASSLGTGVYNEQFF. In DNA form, the CDR3 reads TGTGCCAGCAGCTTGGGGACAGGGGTTTACAATGAGCAGTTCTTC.

Turning to this clone: Germline is not matched at one junction end, which may reflect a read error. The rearrangement joins TRBV7-9 to TRBJ1-4, with unresolved D. Germline CDR1 and CDR2: SEHNR and FQNEAQ (reference sequence). The CDR3 extends over 16 amino acids. The CDR3 DNA sequence: TGTTCCAGCAGCCCCGGCGTGGGAGTTACTAATGAAAAACTGTTTTTT. Translated, it gives CSSSPGVGVTNEKLFF.

The chain combines TRBV19 with TRBJ2-1, with 7 bases that match TRBD2. CDR1 is LNHDA, CDR2 SQIVND, per germline (reference sequence). This CDR3 has 16 residues. The J segment lost 2 bases and the V segment lost 7 bases, leaving 11 bases of the junction unmatched. The DNA for the CDR3 is TGTGCCAGTACTAAAATCCTAGCGGACGCCTACAATGAGCAGTTCTTC. Its translation: CASTKILADAYNEQFF.

The rearrangement joins TRBV28 to TRBJ2-7, with D possibly TRBD1 on 6 matching bases. CDR1 is MDHEN, CDR2 SYDVKM, per germline. V lost 5 bases to trimming and J lost 6 bases, with 20 bases between them. CDR3 size: 15 residues. The CDR3 sequence is CASSLGGAGAVEQYF. CDR3 DNA sequence: TGTGCCAGCAGTCTCGGCGGTGCAGGGGCTGTCGAGCAGTACTTC.

The V and J genes are TRBV10-3 and TRBJ2-1; 10 nucleotides match TRBD2. Germline CDR1 and CDR2: ENHRY and SYGVKD. This CDR3 spans 16 amino acids. With V trimmed by 3 bases and J by 6 bases, 8 bases remained unmatched. CDR3 DNA: TGTGCCATCAGTGAATCGGGACTAGCGAGCCCCAATGAGCAGTTCTTC. This encodes CAISESGLASPNEQFF.

This clone was seen only a few times. V usage is TRBV27 and J usage is TRBJ1-4, with D uncertain. Trimming cost V 5 bases and J 7 bases, with 17 bases left between them. CDR1 and CDR2 (germline): MNHEY, SMNVEV (reference sequence). CDR3 length equals 15 residues. CDR3 nucleotide sequence: TGTGCCAGCAGTCTCCTCCGGGGTGAGGGTGAAAAACTGTTTTTT. Its protein product is CASSLLRGEGEKLFF.

V is TRBV27 and J is TRBJ2-1; D might be TRBD1 or TRBD2, each matching 7 bases. The CDR3 sequence is 14 residues long. Trimming stripped 10 bases from V and 8 bases from J, with 21 bases between. Germline V CDR1 and CDR2: MNHEY, SMNVEV (reference sequence). CDR3 sequence (DNA): TGTGCCACCAGGGGGGGATATCGGTTCGATGAGCAGTTCTTC. Translating gives CATRGGYRFDEQFF.

The chain employs TRBV30 and TRBJ1-5; D unclear. This CDR3 contains 13 residues. CDR1 is GTSNPN and CDR2 is SVGIG in the germline V gene (reference sequence). V was clipped by 3 bases and J by 6 bases, with 12 bases between them. The DNA of the CDR3 is TGTGCCTGGAGAGCGGGAAAACGTCAGCCCCAGCATTTT. It codes for CAWRAGKRQPQHF.

Here the CDR3 DNA reads TGTGCCACCAGCAGAGATCGGGAACAGCCCCAGCATTTT. It codes for CATSRDREQPQHF. The chain carries TRBV15 and TRBJ1-5; D not certain. The germline V gene encodes CDR1 LNHNV and CDR2 YYDKDF (reference sequence). Trimming removed 0 bases at V and 7 bases at J, with 7 bases between. The CDR3 runs to 13 residues.

The chain recombines TRBV7-9 with TRBJ2-3; 8 nucleotides align to TRBD2. Germline CDR1 and CDR2: SEHNR and FQNEAQ (reference sequence). The length of the CDR3 is 16 residues. V lost 2 bases, J lost 0 bases, and 4 bases stayed unmatched. CDR3 DNA: TGTGCCAGCAGCTTAACGGCGGGGGGAAGCACAGATACGCAGTATTTT. Residues: CASSLTAGGSTDTQYF. The entire variable domain, with the rest obtained from reference TRBV7-9 and TRBJ2-3, is as follows: DTGVSQNPRHKITKRGQNVTFRCDPISEHNRLYWYRQTLGQGPEFLTYFQNEAQLEKSRLLSDRFSAERPKGSFSTLEIQRTEQGDSAMYLCASSLTAGGSTDTQYFGPGTRLTVL.

The chain is built from TRBV27 and TRBJ1-6; perhaps TRBD1 as D (6 bases). The CDR3 has 15 amino acids. Germline V gene data show CDR1 as MNHEY and CDR2 as SMNVEV (reference sequence). Trimming stripped 2 bases from V and 10 bases from J, with 15 bases between. CDR3 loop: CASSLTSGAGSPLHF. As DNA, the CDR3 is TGTGCCAGCAGTTTAACGTCAGGGGCTGGATCACCCCTCCACTTT.

This chain connects TRBV19 to TRBJ2-1; D is perhaps TRBD1 (5 bases). This CDR3 contains 14 residues. Deletions cut 0 bases from V and 9 bases from J, with 12 bases between. CDR1 is LNHDA and CDR2 is SQIVND in the germline V gene (reference sequence). The CDR3 loop is CASSIELWGSEQFF. CDR3 bases: TGTGCCAGTAGTATAGAGCTTTGGGGCAGTGAGCAGTTCTTC.

The V call is TRBV2, the J call TRBJ2-1; D call uncertain. CDR1 and CDR2 from the germline V gene are SNHLY and FYNNEI. V lost 8 bases to trimming and J lost 0 bases, with 14 bases between them. CDR3 length equals 15 residues. This chain's CDR3 is CASDSADLSYNEQFF. The CDR3 DNA is TGTGCCAGCGACTCGGCGGATCTCTCCTACAATGAGCAGTTCTTC.

The chain employs TRBV6-5 and TRBJ1-2, with D possibly TRBD1 on 5 matching bases. V lost 2 bases and J 3 bases, leaving 13 bases between the germline ends. The CDR3 loop spans 15 amino acids. CDR1 is MNHEY, CDR2 SVGAGI, per germline. The CDR3 reads CASSYEPRRDYGYTF. The CDR3 bases are TGTGCCAGCAGTTACGAGCCCCGCAGGGACTATGGCTACACCTTC.

This clone has a handful of counts. The identical CDR3 is also encoded by other nucleotide sequences in the sample. The genes are TRBV6-5 and TRBJ1-2, with 8 bases identical to TRBD1. CDR3 length: 15 residues. V gave up 0 bases and J gave up 8 bases; unmatched junction bases: 8. Germline V lookup: CDR1 MNHEY, CDR2 SVGAGI. For the CDR3, the DNA is TGTGCCAGCAGTTACTCAGGACAGGGCAGGCGAGGCTACACCTTC. This sequence encodes CASSYSGQGRRGYTF.

The gene calls are TRBV4-1 and TRBJ2-5, with D possibly being TRBD2 (7 bases). CDR1 and CDR2 from the germline V gene are MGHRA and YSYEKL. The CDR3 consists of 15 residues. Trimming cost V 1 base and J 5 bases, with 14 bases left between them. CDR3 nucleotide sequence: TGCGCCAGCAGCCAAGCCTTCGGGGGGCTGGAGACCCAGTACTTC. Amino acids: CASSQAFGGLETQYF.

The chain has TRBV19 and TRBJ2-7; TRBD1 agrees at 7 bases. CDR3 size: 15 residues. The V gene end was trimmed by 5 bases and the J gene end by 1 base; junction bases not matched to a gene: 8. Looked up from germline, CDR1 is LNHDA and CDR2 is SQIVND (reference sequence). In nucleotides, the CDR3 is TGTGCCAGTAGTCAAAGACAGGGTAGGTCCTACGAGCAGTACTTC. This codes for CASSQRQGRSYEQYF.